Shown below are 20 T cell receptor beta chains from a single sample sequenced in a study of tumor-infiltrating lymphocytes in primary liver carcinoma. Unsorted whole blood supplied the RNA, and germline DNA was extracted too. A constant-region primer served to make TCR beta cDNA from around 500 ng total RNA. The TCR beta library was amplified through three nested multiplex PCR rounds in a modified ARM-PCR procedure. Primers for the first two PCR rounds were TRBV1-TRBV30 forward primers and a C-beta reverse primer (about 11 cycles per round). TCRdb independently ran MiXCR on the multiplex PCR reads; one entry per CDR3 protein. The table records 310,000 or so distinct CDR3 sequences, about two thirds of them present only once. Sequencing used peripheral blood. The receptors originated from a man between 40 and 49 years old with primary liver carcinoma and hepatitis B virus infection.

A word on this clonotype: A junction boundary mismatches the germline segment, possibly from a read error. The V and J genes are TRBV6-2 or TRBV6-3 and TRBJ1-2, with a tentative D call TRBD1 (5 bases). CDR3 size: 14 residues. Germline V CDR1 and CDR2: MNHEY, SVGEGT. CDR3 residues: CASSYSRRDYGFTF. CDR3 DNA sequence: TGTGCCAGCAGTTACTCGAGACGGGACTATGGCTTCACCTTC.

This clonotype was detected only a few times. The chain links TRBV28 to TRBJ1-5; TRBD1 is a possible D gene (6 bases). Trimming removed 10 bases from V and 6 bases from J, with 16 bases in between. The length of the CDR3 is 13 residues. Germline V gene lookup returns CDR1 MDHEN and CDR2 SYDVKM. The CDR3 loop reads CAISTGPRQPQHF. In DNA, the CDR3 is TGTGCCATCTCCACAGGGCCCCGTCAGCCCCAGCATTTT.

The chain joins TRBV10-3 to TRBJ1-2; a possible D gene is TRBD1 (6 bases). V was shortened by 8 bases and J by 5 bases, with 9 bases between the two germline ends. The CDR3 runs to 11 residues. Germline V gene sequence: CDR1 ENHRY, CDR2 SYGVKD. CDR3 nucleotide sequence: TGTGCCATCTCAGGACAGTATGGCTACACCTTC. Protein product: CAISGQYGYTF.

V and J are TRBV7-9 and TRBJ1-5; tentatively, D is TRBD1 (6 bases). This CDR3 spans 16 amino acids. The V end lost 0 bases, the J end lost 4 bases, and 13 bases lay between the germline ends. CDR1 is SEHNR, CDR2 FQNEAQ, per germline (reference sequence). The chain's CDR3 is CASSLARDTLNQPQHF. CDR3 DNA: TGTGCCAGCAGCTTAGCCCGGGACACGCTAAATCAGCCCCAGCATTTT. Filled out from reference TRBV7-9 and TRBJ1-5, the complete variable domain reads DTGVSQNPRHKITKRGQNVTFRCDPISEHNRLYWYRQTLGQGPEFLTYFQNEAQLEKSRLLSDRFSAERPKGSFSTLEIQRTEQGDSAMYLCASSLARDTLNQPQHFGDGTRLSIL.

The table lists this clonotype with many counts. This chain uses TRBV10-3 with TRBJ2-7, with 7 bases identical to TRBD1. Germline-derived CDR1 and CDR2 are ENHRY and SYGVKD. After removal of 5 bases from V and 4 bases from J, the junction contained 8 bases not matched to a gene. The CDR3 has 14 amino acids. CDR3 sequence reads: CAISTTGSGYEQYF. CDR3 sequence (DNA): TGTGCCATCAGTACGACAGGGTCCGGGTACGAGCAGTACTTC.

Note on this clonotype: Relative to the germline gene, one junction end is altered; a read error may explain this. The chain joins TRBV5-5 to TRBJ2-4, with TRBD1 as a possible D gene (5 bases). CDR1 is SGHKS and CDR2 is YYEKEE in the germline V gene (reference sequence). This CDR3 is built from 18 residues. The CDR3 DNA reads as TGTGCCATCAGCTTGCCCATCGACAGTCATACAGCCAAAAACATTCAGTACTTC. Its protein is CAISLPIDSHTAKNIQYF. Full variable domain (outside the CDR3, taken from reference TRBV5-5 and TRBJ2-4): DAGVTQSPTHLIKTRGQQVTLRCSPISGHKSVSWYQQVLGQGPQFIFQYYEKEERGRGNFPDRFSARQFPNYSSELNVNALLLGDSALYLCAISLPIDSHTAKNIQYFGAGTRLSVL.

This clonotype was seen more than once but under ten times. The gene calls are TRBV30 and TRBJ1-2; D uncertain. V lost 1 base, J lost 4 bases, and 7 bases lay in between. The CDR3 sequence is 12 residues long. Germline-derived CDR1 and CDR2 are GTSNPN and SVGIG (reference sequence). In DNA form, the CDR3 reads TGTGCCTGGAGTGCAGGTGCCTATGGCTACACCTTC. Amino acid sequence: CAWSAGAYGYTF.

As regards this clonotype: This may stem from a read error, because a much larger clone lies one nucleotide away. CDR3 sequence reads: CAISEESLDTEAFF. In nucleotides, the CDR3 is TGTGCCATCAGTGAGGAGAGTTTGGACACTGAAGCTTTCTTT. The V call is TRBV10-3, the J call TRBJ1-1; D gene unclear. The CDR3 spans 14 residues. The ends were cut back, 2 bases at V and 3 bases at J, with 10 bases in the middle. Germline V gene data show CDR1 as ENHRY and CDR2 as SYGVKD.

A note on this clonotype: A much larger clone differs from this one at a single base, so this may be a read error. The CDR3 sequence is CASSRTGYPPWVYELYF. CDR3 sequence (DNA): TGCGCCAGCAGTCGGACAGGGTACCCCCCATGGGTCTACGAGCTGTACTTC. This chain uses TRBV10-1 with TRBJ2-7; TRBD1 matches 8 bases. This CDR3 has 17 amino acids. The germline gives CDR1 WNHNN, CDR2 SYGVQD (reference sequence).

Notes on this clonotype: The final CDR3 position lacks the conserved phenylalanine or tryptophan, pointing to a likely read error. V usage is TRBV29-1 and J usage is TRBJ2-7, with D possibly TRBD1 on 5 matching bases. This CDR3 comprises 11 residues. The germline V gene has CDR1 SQVTM and CDR2 ANQGSEA. CDR3 DNA: TGCAGCTTCTCTAGGGGAAACGAACAGTACATC. Translation gives CSFSRGNEQYI.

There are many counts of this clonotype. V and J are TRBV6-2 or TRBV6-3 and TRBJ2-7; 7 nucleotides match TRBD1. V shed 2 bases, J shed 0 bases, and the junction held 7 bases outside the gene matches. Germline CDR1 and CDR2: MNHEY and SVGEGT. CDR3 length: 16 residues. The CDR3 region is CASSYNGGQFSYEQYF. The CDR3, as DNA: TGTGCCAGCAGTTACAATGGGGGACAGTTCTCCTACGAGCAGTACTTC.

The rearrangement joins TRBV6-5 to TRBJ2-1; D is perhaps TRBD1 or TRBD2 (5 bases each). This CDR3 is built from 16 residues. Looked up from germline, CDR1 is MNHEY and CDR2 is SVGAGI. Trimming left V 4 bases short and J 0 bases short, with 13 bases between. In nucleotides, the CDR3 is TGTGCCAGCAGTTCTTTCAGGGAGCTCTCCTACAATGAGCAGTTCTTC. The encoded protein is CASSSFRELSYNEQFF.

This clonotype was counted between two and nine times. A read error is possible here, since a much larger clone lies one base away. V usage is TRBV28 and J usage is TRBJ2-7; possibly TRBD1 for D (6 bases). CDR3 length: 13 residues. CDR1 and CDR2 from the germline V gene are MDHEN and SYDVKM. Trimming pared 10 bases from V and 7 bases from J, leaving 20 bases between. CDR3 loop: CATHRDTLSEQYF. Here the CDR3 DNA reads TGTGCCACGCACAGGGACACCTTGTCTGAGCAGTACTTC.

J is TRBJ2-5 and V is TRBV5-4; D possibly uses TRBD1 or TRBD2 (5 bases each). Germline V lookup: CDR1 SGHNT, CDR2 YYREEE (reference sequence). The CDR3 length is 13 residues. The ends were cut back, 1 base at V and 5 bases at J, with 9 bases in the middle. The CDR3 DNA is TGTGCCAGCAGCTTGAAGGGGACCGAGACCCAGTACTTC. Translating it yields CASSLKGTETQYF.

This clonotype was picked up a small number of times. This rearrangement joins TRBV4-1 to TRBJ2-1; a possible D gene is TRBD2 (6 bases). Germline values: CDR1 MGHRA, CDR2 YSYEKL. Trimming shortened V by 1 base and J by 2 bases, and 12 bases separated the two germline ends. CDR3 size: 16 residues. The CDR3 DNA is TGCGCCAGCAGCCAAGTCAGAGGGAGGACCTACAATGAGCAGTTCTTC. It yields the protein CASSQVRGRTYNEQFF.

This clonotype was counted only a few times. Given a much more abundant clone one base away, this may be a read error. This chain links TRBV6-1 with TRBJ2-4, with D possibly being TRBD1 (7 bases). V was trimmed by 7 bases and J by 4 bases, leaving 26 bases between them. The CDR3 sequence is 18 residues long. Per the germline V gene, CDR1 is MNHNS and CDR2 is SASEGT. The CDR3 spells CASTPEEGALGDKNIQYF. CDR3 DNA: TGTGCCAGCACCCCTGAGGAGGGGGCCCTGGGCGATAAAAACATTCAGTACTTC.

The chain links TRBV5-6 to TRBJ1-3; tentatively, D is TRBD1 (5 bases). In germline, CDR1 is SGHDT, CDR2 YYEEEE. The CDR3 runs 15 residues. Trimming pared 0 bases from V and 4 bases from J, leaving 11 bases between. The CDR3 here is CASSLAGAPGNTIYF. The DNA of the CDR3 is TGTGCCAGCAGCTTGGCCGGGGCCCCGGGAAACACCATATATTTT.

With regard to this clonotype: Mismatch with germline at one junction end may stem from a read error. The rearrangement links TRBV11-2 to TRBJ2-2; tentative D call: TRBD2 (6 bases). Germline-derived CDR1 and CDR2 are SGHAT and FQNNGV. The CDR3 sequence is 16 residues long. The CDR3 is CASSGPGLDYTRELFF. For the CDR3, the DNA is TGTGCCAGCAGCGGACCGGGACTCGATTACACCAGGGAGCTGTTTTTT.

The rearrangement links TRBV7-9 to TRBJ2-3, with 9 positions matching TRBD2. Losses at the gene ends were 2 bases for V and 5 bases for J; bases not matched to a gene: 8. CDR3 size: 16 residues. Germline V gene sequence: CDR1 SEHNR, CDR2 FQNEAQ (reference sequence). The CDR3 nucleotides are TGTGCCAGCAGCTTAACCCTAGCGGGATTTGGAGATACGCAGTATTTT. It yields the protein CASSLTLAGFGDTQYF.

This clonotype turned up a few times. The CDR3 does not end in the conserved phenylalanine or tryptophan, so this is likely a read error. The chain uses TRBV11-3 and TRBJ2-1; D not resolved. There are 14 residues in the CDR3. The germline V gene has CDR1 SGHNT and CDR2 YENEEA. The CDR3 loop is CASSLDPANDEQFS. The CDR3 DNA reads as TGTGCTAGCAGCTTAGATCCCGCGAATGATGAGCAGTTCTCC.